The 14 T cell receptor beta chains in this list originate from one sample, sequenced in a study of CD8 T cells in ankylosing spondylitis. The study's findings and limits: Blood from ankylosing spondylitis patients appeared to carry a characteristic roughly eight-variant TCR beta motif.

No cognate antigen is known for these TCRs. TCRdb re-derived calls from the 5' RACE reads in MiXCR, one entry per CDR3 protein. Among around 130,000 distinct CDR3 sequences, under 20% were seen once, and the ten largest hold 25% to 40%. The specimen sequenced was blood, either unsorted or a sorted T cell fraction (not recorded which). The receptors were gathered from a male donor with ankylosing spondylitis.

This clonotype was seen a few times. The J gene is TRBJ2-1, the V gene TRBV7-9; 15 positions agree with TRBD2. The CDR3 sequence is 16 residues long. The trim removed 5 bases at V and 9 bases at J, leaving 8 bases unmatched. Germline V gene sequence: CDR1 SEHNR, CDR2 FQNEAQ (reference sequence). For the CDR3, the DNA is TGTGCCAGCAGCCACCGGACTAGCGGGAGGGGGGTTGAGCAGTTCTTC. Translated, it gives CASSHRTSGRGVEQFF.

V is TRBV12-3 or TRBV12-4 and J is TRBJ2-7, with D perhaps given as TRBD1 or TRBD2 (5 bases each). This CDR3 has 15 residues. V was clipped by 5 bases and J by 9 bases, with 23 bases between them. For the CDR3, the DNA is TGTGCCAGCAGTGGGCCCGGGACCGGTCATATTCGGCAGTACTTC. It yields the protein CASSGPGTGHIRQYF.

This clonotype was recorded a few times. The chain links TRBV27 to TRBJ1-5; D gene unclear. Germline V gene data show CDR1 as MNHEY and CDR2 as SMNVEV (reference sequence). This CDR3 spans 12 amino acids. V was trimmed by 3 bases and J by 4 bases, leaving 4 bases between them. The CDR3, as DNA: TGTGCCAGCAGTTTTCAGAATCAGCCCCAGCATTTT. Translating it yields CASSFQNQPQHF.

This chain links TRBV30 with TRBJ1-1; weak D call: TRBD1 (5 bases). V was trimmed by 0 bases and J by 0 bases, leaving 8 bases between them. Per the germline V gene, CDR1 is GTSNPN and CDR2 is SVGIG (reference sequence). The CDR3 consists of 14 residues. The chain's CDR3 is CAWSVRGVNTEAFF. The DNA for the CDR3 is TGTGCCTGGAGTGTACGGGGGGTGAACACTGAAGCTTTCTTT.

This clonotype was observed many times. The chain uses TRBV29-1 and TRBJ2-1; no firm D call. This CDR3 is 12 amino acids long. The germline CDR1 and CDR2 sequences are SQVTM and ANQGSEA. Trimming cost V 2 bases and J 3 bases, with 5 bases left between them. CDR3 coding DNA: TGCAGCGTTGAAAGGGACTACAATGAGCAGTTCTTC. This gives the protein CSVERDYNEQFF.

This clonotype was found a few times. The chain employs TRBV27 and TRBJ2-2; D uncertain. The V gene's germline CDR1 is MNHEY and CDR2 SMNVEV (reference sequence). The CDR3 consists of 14 residues. Trimming removed 6 bases from V and 6 bases from J, with 14 bases in between. CDR3 nucleotide sequence: TGTGCCAGCAGCCCCTTTCCCTCTGCCGGGGAGCTGTTTTTT. Translated, it gives CASSPFPSAGELFF.

This clonotype was detected only a few times. This rearrangement joins TRBV25-1 to TRBJ2-7, with 10 bases matching TRBD2. Looked up from germline, CDR1 is MGHDK and CDR2 is SYGVNS. This CDR3 is built from 15 residues. Unmatched junction bases numbered 10, after V lost 5 bases and J lost 6 bases. The CDR3 DNA sequence: TGTGCCAGCAGTTCCCGGACTAGCGGCCAGCCCGAGCAGTACTTC. Translated, it gives CASSSRTSGQPEQYF.

The V and J genes are TRBV14 and TRBJ2-1; D is uncertain. V shed 6 bases and J shed 6 bases, with 6 bases lying between them. Germline CDR1 reads SGHDN; CDR2 reads FVKESK. The CDR3 totals 11 residues. DNA for the CDR3: TGTGCCAGCAGTCACTTCAATGAGCAGTTCTTC. Translation gives CASSHFNEQFF.

The rearrangement links TRBV4-1 to TRBJ2-7; TRBD1 agrees at 10 bases. Trimming cost V 5 bases and J 2 bases; bases outside gene matches: 6. CDR1 MGHRA and CDR2 YSYEKL come from the germline V gene. The CDR3 consists of 15 residues. The CDR3 region has the DNA TGCGCCAGCAGCTTTAAGGACAGGGGGGCCTACGAGCAGTACTTC. It is translated as CASSFKDRGAYEQYF.

This clonotype was detected only a few times. V gene TRBV29-1 combines with J gene TRBJ2-2; the D gene could be TRBD1 or TRBD2 (5 bases each). Germline-derived CDR1 and CDR2 are SQVTM and ANQGSEA. The CDR3 has 13 amino acids. The V end lost 7 bases, the J end lost 4 bases, and 13 bases lay between the germline ends. The CDR3, as DNA: TGCAGCGCTAAGGGACGGGTCACCGGGGAGCTGTTTTTT. Its protein is CSAKGRVTGELFF.

The chain joins TRBV28 to TRBJ1-5; D uncertain. This CDR3 comprises 13 residues. The germline CDR1 and CDR2 sequences are MDHEN and SYDVKM. V dropped 10 bases and J dropped 5 bases, with 15 bases sitting between them. CDR3 nucleotide sequence: TGTGCCACCTTCCAGCCGGGGTATCAGCCCCAGCATTTT. It encodes CATFQPGYQPQHF. The whole variable domain, filled in from reference TRBV28 and TRBJ1-5, reads DVKVTQSSRYLVKRTGEKVFLECVQDMDHENMFWYRQDPGLGLRLIYFSYDVKMKEKGDIPEGYSVSREKKERFSLILESASTNQTSMYLCATFQPGYQPQHFGDGTRLSIL.

There are many counts of this clonotype. The rearrangement uses TRBV5-1 and TRBJ2-2; 10 bases line up with TRBD2. V lost 4 bases, J lost 3 bases, and 6 bases stayed unmatched. The germline CDR1 and CDR2 sequences are SGHRS and YFSETQ. This CDR3 is 16 amino acids long. Here the CDR3 reads CASSPGLATYTGELFF. The CDR3 DNA reads TGCGCCAGCAGCCCGGGACTAGCGACTTACACCGGGGAGCTGTTTTTT.

The chain carries TRBV10-3 and TRBJ1-2, with D hard to call. The CDR3 loop spans 15 amino acids. Germline V gene data show CDR1 as ENHRY and CDR2 as SYGVKD. V was shortened by 4 bases and J by 6 bases, with 18 bases between the two germline ends. CDR3 loop: CAISAEGLDMDGYTF. The CDR3 DNA is TGTGCCATCAGTGCAGAAGGGTTGGATATGGATGGCTACACCTTC.

This chain joins TRBV24-1 and TRBJ2-5; possible D gene TRBD2, 5 bases. V was clipped by 4 bases and J by 0 bases, with 11 bases between them. CDR3 length: 15 amino acids. CDR1 is KGHDR, CDR2 SFDVKD, per germline. CDR3 region: CATSEGWRYQETQYF. The CDR3 coding sequence is TGTGCCACCAGTGAAGGCTGGAGGTACCAAGAGACCCAGTACTTC.